Below are 10 T cell receptor beta chains sequenced from a single sample in a study of blood T cells in healthy people across ages. For the second PCR, which ran for roughly 6 to 12 cycles, a sample-barcoded 5' primer and a J-beta primer mix were used. TCRdb passed the 5' RACE reads through MiXCR, listing each CDR3 protein once. The data contain 850,000 to 1,300,000 distinct CDR3 sequences, around 43% of them singletons. The material sequenced was blood. The source is an older woman in good health.

The rearrangement links TRBV12-3 or TRBV12-4 to TRBJ2-6; 10 nucleotides agree with TRBD1. There are 17 residues in the CDR3. V gave up 5 bases and J gave up 1 base; unmatched junction bases: 5. CDR3 sequence: CASSRTGGLSGANVLTF. CDR3 bases: TGTGCCAGCAGTCGGACAGGGGGTCTTTCTGGGGCCAACGTCCTGACTTTC.

This clonotype was detected ten times or more. This chain connects TRBV20-1 to TRBJ2-1; the match to TRBD2 covers 7 bases. V was clipped by 5 bases and J by 6 bases; unmatched bases: 13. This CDR3 is 15 amino acids long. The germline gives CDR1 DFQATT, CDR2 SNEGSKA (reference sequence). The CDR3 is CSAPSSAGASNEQFF. CDR3 DNA: TGCAGTGCTCCCTCGTCGGCGGGAGCCTCCAATGAGCAGTTCTTC.

This clonotype has only one observation. The V call is TRBV6-5, the J call TRBJ2-7, with TRBD1 matching over 10 bases. CDR3 length equals 15 residues. The germline gives CDR1 MNHEY, CDR2 SVGAGI. V was pared by 6 bases and J by 4 bases, with 9 bases of the junction left unmatched. The CDR3 reads CASRKAGTGVYEQYF. The DNA of the CDR3 is TGTGCCAGCAGAAAAGCCGGGACAGGGGTGTACGAGCAGTACTTC.

Only one count was recorded for this clonotype. This chain joins TRBV6-5 and TRBJ1-6; D may be TRBD1 (5 bases). The CDR3 has 12 residues. Trimming pared 5 bases from V and 9 bases from J, leaving 8 bases between. CDR1 and CDR2 from the germline V gene are MNHEY and SVGAGI. CDR3 DNA: TGTGCCAGCAGTAGACAGCGTTCACCCCTCCACTTT. Its translation: CASSRQRSPLHF.

The sample holds a few counts of this clonotype. The chain is built from TRBV29-1 and TRBJ2-5; D not certain. The V end lost 7 bases, the J end lost 2 bases, and 11 bases lay between the germline ends. The CDR3 consists of 12 residues. From germline, CDR1 is SQVTM and CDR2 ANQGSEA. Here the CDR3 DNA reads TGCAGCGGCGGACGGTCTCAAGAGACCCAGTACTTC. This encodes CSGGRSQETQYF.

The CDR3 protein is CSARDAGPGGSNNEQFF. CDR3 in DNA: TGCAGTGCTAGAGATGCGGGTCCGGGGGGCTCAAACAATGAGCAGTTCTTC. This chain joins TRBV20-1 and TRBJ2-1; D is perhaps TRBD2 (7 bases). CDR3 length: 17 amino acids. In germline, CDR1 is DFQATT, CDR2 SNEGSKA (reference sequence). V lost 0 bases and J lost 5, with 20 bases in between.

V usage is TRBV10-3 and J usage is TRBJ2-5; 7 bases match TRBD2. This CDR3 contains 15 residues. V dropped 7 bases and J dropped 3; count of bases not matched to a gene: 11. Germline V gene lookup returns CDR1 ENHRY and CDR2 SYGVKD. The CDR3 is CAIMDPSGSEETQYF. In DNA, the CDR3 is TGTGCCATCATGGACCCTAGCGGAAGCGAAGAGACCCAGTACTTC.

The chain has TRBV12-3 or TRBV12-4 and TRBJ2-6, with D perhaps TRBD2 (7 bases). The CDR3 sequence is 21 residues long. With 5 bases removed from V and 0 bases from J, the gap between germline ends came to 26 bases. CDR3 protein: CASSPRGANHQIRSGANVLTF. In DNA form, the CDR3 reads TGTGCCAGCAGTCCCCGGGGGGCTAACCACCAAATCCGCTCTGGGGCCAACGTCCTGACTTTC.

The chain joins TRBV11-2 to TRBJ2-4, with D possibly being TRBD1 (6 bases). The germline V gene has CDR1 SGHAT and CDR2 FQNNGV. The V end was cut by 7 bases, the J end by 6 bases, with 19 bases between. The CDR3 covers 15 residues. As DNA, the CDR3 is TGTGCCAGCAAGCTTAGGGAACAGGGAATAAACATTCAGTACTTC. This gives the protein CASKLREQGINIQYF.

The chain couples TRBV9 to TRBJ1-1; D is uncertain. V was pared by 1 base and J by 0 bases, with 10 bases between. CDR1 and CDR2 from the germline V gene are SGDLS and YYNGEE. The CDR3 extends over 15 amino acids. DNA of the CDR3: TGTGCCAGCAGCGTACCGCAAAGCCTGAACACTGAAGCTTTCTTT. Translating gives CASSVPQSLNTEAFF.